This entry describes one TCR beta chain. Its antigen is unknown. These data originate in a study of cytomegalovirus exposure and HLA in healthy donors. Vbeta (60) and Jbeta (13) primers were used in the PCR. Sequencing was performed with immunoSEQ multiplex PCR; in TCRdb, only in-frame clones are kept and a portion is missing. The sample lists under 150,000 clones; about 61% were seen once. After removal of 0 bases from V and 8 bases from J, the junction contained 5 bases not matched to a gene. The CDR3 consists of 16 residues. Germline CDR1 and CDR2: LNHNV and YYDKDF (reference sequence). Study findings and constraints: HLA-A and HLA-B allele assignments for most subjects were reportedly predicted accurately using TCR beta sequences. Among the CMV-associated chains, three were confirmed in vitro as specific for CMV antigens. Cytomegalovirus status was reportedly diagnosed by the classifier with high specificity and sensitivity. Using a false discovery rate of 0.05, a later analysis showed that about 16,000 TCR beta sequences were associated with HLA alleles.

Sequences were obtained from PBMCs. This clonotype was sampled from a young man in good health and CMV-seropositive. The chain uses TRBV15 and TRBJ1-4; 11 bases are shared with TRBD1. The CDR3 region is CATSRETGTGGEKLFF. CDR3 sequence (DNA): TGTGCCACCAGCAGAGAAACCGGGACAGGGGGGGAAAAACTGTTTTTT.